This note documents a single T cell receptor beta chain sequence. Its matching antigen is unknown. The data stem from a study of cytomegalovirus exposure and HLA in healthy donors. The donors were in the roughly 130-subject validation cohort; that cohort was separate from the roughly 660-subject first cohort. Study-wide points: For most TCR sequences rarity was the rule, although some public TCRs occurred in many donors. Per published reports, the classifier diagnosed cytomegalovirus status with high specificity and sensitivity.

V lost 8 bases and J lost 6, with 11 bases in between. CDR3 size: 12 residues. CDR1 is MDHEN and CDR2 is SYDVKM in the germline V gene. Repertoires were generated with immunoSEQ multiplex PCR, while TCRdb's copy carries only in-frame clones and drops some. Among 95,000 to 150,000 clones listed, about 87% were seen once. The clonotype originates from a young woman in good health and CMV-seronegative. Source material: PBMCs. The chain employs TRBV28 and TRBJ1-5; D is possibly TRBD1 (5 bases). The chain's CDR3 is CASGQGGQPQHF. The DNA for the CDR3 is TGTGCCAGCGGCCAGGGCGGTCAGCCCCAGCATTTT.